This T cell receptor beta chain appears in the sequencing data of a study of graft-versus-host responses after intestinal transplantation. Overall study: Multivisceral, liver-intestinal, or isolated intestinal grafts went to recipients.

TCRdb keeps only in-frame clones here, not all; method: immunoSEQ multiplex PCR. Of more than 75,000 clones listed, about 91% were seen once; the top ten hold just under 0.35%. With respect to this clone: What it binds is not known.

The specimen was unstimulated CD4+ T cells sorted from spleen or lymph node cells, collected before transplant. The receptor was isolated from a human donor who was the organ donor for an intestinal transplant.

CDR3 amino acids: CASSIAASGPYNEQFF. CDR3 in DNA: TGTGCCAGTAGTATAGCCGCTAGCGGGCCCTACAATGAGCAGTTCTTC. The gene calls are TRBV19 and TRBJ2-1; 8 bases agree with TRBD2. The CDR3 length is 16 residues. V shed 1 base, J shed 2 bases, and the junction held 4 bases outside the gene matches. Germline CDR1 LNHDA, CDR2 SQIVND (reference sequence).